This T cell receptor beta chain originates from a study of shared clonotypes between healthy human individuals. Findings and caveats of the study: With a handful of donors compared, approximately 5.5% of naive CD4 clonotypes were shared.

V dropped 0 bases and J dropped 2; count of bases not matched to a gene: 1. This CDR3 spans 15 amino acids. Germline V lookup: CDR1 SGHDN, CDR2 FVKESK. For this clone: Its cognate antigen is unknown.

Positive CCR7 selection of CD45RO-negative cells yielded the naive CD8 cells, and terminally differentiated effector memory CD45RA+ cells were excluded. Clones were read by immunoSEQ multiplex PCR, and TCRdb kept only the in-frame ones, dropping some. The table has some 2 million clones, approximately 95% seen once. The specimen sequenced was naive CD8+ T cells sorted from blood. The receptor comes from a man aged 18 to 35 in good health. The J gene is TRBJ2-7, the V gene TRBV14; TRBD2 aligns across 10 bases. CDR3 loop: CASSQELAGTYEQYF. CDR3 nucleotide sequence: TGTGCCAGCAGCCAAGAACTAGCGGGGACCTACGAGCAGTACTTC.